Sequencing of this T cell receptor (beta chain) was carried out in a study of vaccination effects on CD4 cells after COVID-19. Broader study findings: Early post-infection timepoints were missing from the study, which also had few convalescent patients.

CD4+ T cell isolation took place after 10 days of culture. Using immunoSEQ multiplex PCR, the repertoire was profiled, and TCRdb retains in-frame clones only, with some absent. The data show 40,000 to 55,000 clones, 74% seen once. V gave up 5 bases and J gave up 7 bases; unmatched junction bases: 7. Looked up from germline, CDR1 is SGHTA and CDR2 is FQGNSA. The CDR3 runs to 14 residues. Note on this clone: Its antigen remains unidentified.

Here the sequenced sample was CD4+ T cells from PBMCs cultured without peptide, taken before COVID-19 vaccination. The J gene is TRBJ1-2, the V gene TRBV7-2; 10 bases match TRBD1. This clonotype was sampled from a human donor who had a prior SARS-CoV-2 infection. CDR3 DNA: TGTGCCAGCAGCCTGGACAGGGGGGTAGGTGGCTACACCTTC. Its translation: CASSLDRGVGGYTF.